The entry that follows covers one T cell receptor (beta chain) sequence. The data derive from a study of blood T cell repertoires in COVID-19. As originally analysed: Using reference gene primer amplification, nucleated cell counts were estimated. Clones were sequenced by immunoSEQ multiplex PCR, and TCRdb holds only the in-frame ones, with some missing. V, J and clone size reflect that table, while D and trimming were determined from the DNA. The table records 150,000 to 200,000 clones, more than 85% of them present only once. From germline, CDR1 is SGDLS and CDR2 YYNGEE. This CDR3 has 19 residues. The V and J ends lost 2 bases and 3 bases, in that order; junction bases with no gene match: 15.

The origin of this receptor is a man between 18 and 29 years old with acute or convalescent COVID-19. Sequenced sample: peripheral blood. The chain carries TRBV9 and TRBJ2-1; TRBD1 matches 9 bases. CDR3 sequence (DNA): TGTGCCAGCAGCGTGAGGACAGATGAGACAGGGGGAAACTACAATGAGCAGTTCTTC. Translating it yields CASSVRTDETGGNYNEQFF.